Below are 24 T cell receptor beta chains sequenced from a single sample in a study of PD-1 blockade in classical Hodgkin lymphoma. Some clones are missing from TCRdb's copy, which holds only in-frame ones; the method was immunoSEQ multiplex PCR. This table has roughly 30,000 clones, 83% appearing once. The patients all showed relapse after autologous stem cell transplantation, while their brentuximab vedotin exposure varied. Here the sequenced sample was peripheral blood mononuclear cells (PBMCs), taken before the second cycle of nivolumab. The receptors shown here come from a human donor with classical Hodgkin lymphoma.

The chain is built from TRBV6-5 and TRBJ1-3, with D maybe TRBD1 (5 bases). Germline assignment: CDR1 MNHEY and CDR2 SVGAGI. The CDR3 runs to 16 residues. The V end was cut by 0 bases, the J end by 0 bases, with 9 bases between. CDR3 coding DNA: TGTGCCAGCAGTTACTCGATAGACAGCTCTGGAAACACCATATATTTT. It translates to CASSYSIDSSGNTIYF.

This chain joins TRBV6-5 and TRBJ1-2, with TRBD1 matching 9 bases. Trimming at V came to 7 bases and at J to 6 bases, leaving 12 bases not matched to a gene. Germline V gene data show CDR1 as MNHEY and CDR2 as SVGAGI. The CDR3 runs to 15 residues. Here the CDR3 DNA reads TGTGCCAGCACCGCGCTTGGCGGGACAGGGCATGGCTACACCTTC. It yields the protein CASTALGGTGHGYTF.

In its sample, this clone was seen once. The J gene is TRBJ2-7, the V gene TRBV10-3, with D unclear. This CDR3 contains 14 residues. V dropped 10 bases and J dropped 2 bases, with 18 bases sitting between them. CDR1 ENHRY and CDR2 SYGVKD come from the germline V gene. CDR3 coding DNA: TGTGCCACCAAAGACCCCCTAGGAACCTACGAGCAGTACGTC. It encodes CATKDPLGTYEQYV.

The sample holds a few counts of this clone. The V call is TRBV27, the J call TRBJ1-1, with 8 bases fitting TRBD1. V lost 7 bases and J lost 1; bases outside the gene matches: 8. The germline V gene has CDR1 MNHEY and CDR2 SMNVEV (reference sequence). The CDR3 spans 15 residues. The CDR3 bases are TGTGCCAGCACCGCCAGAGGACAGGGGAACACTGAAGCTTTCTTT. It yields the protein CASTARGQGNTEAFF.

This clone came up a few times. This chain uses TRBV9 with TRBJ1-4; TRBD1 matches 9 bases. This CDR3 contains 15 residues. J lost 7 bases, V lost 4 bases, and 8 bases had no gene match. The germline V gene encodes CDR1 SGDLS and CDR2 YYNGEE. CDR3 in DNA: TGTGCCAGCAGCCCCAGGACAGGGGCGGGTGAAAAACTGTTTTTT. Residues: CASSPRTGAGEKLFF. Combining the CDR3 with reference TRBV9 and TRBJ1-4 gives the whole variable domain DSGVTQTPKHLITATGQRVTLRCSPRSGDLSVYWYQQSLDQGLQFLIQYYNGEERAKGNILERFSAQQFPDLHSELNLSSLELGDSALYFCASSPRTGAGEKLFFGSGTQLSVL.

The chain has TRBV19 and TRBJ1-5, with a possible D match to TRBD1 (5 bases). CDR1 and CDR2 from the germline V gene are LNHDA and SQIVND (reference sequence). The CDR3 has 16 residues. Trimming removed 4 bases from V and 4 bases from J, with 17 bases in between. Here the CDR3 reads CASSKRAGRENQPQHF. Written as DNA, the CDR3 is TGTGCCAGTAGTAAGCGGGCAGGGCGGGAAAATCAGCCCCAGCATTTT.

V gene TRBV11-3 combines with J gene TRBJ2-2; either TRBD1 or TRBD2 may supply D (5 bases each). Trimming left V 5 bases short and J 6 bases short, with 7 bases between. Germline V lookup: CDR1 SGHNT, CDR2 YENEEA. There are 12 residues in the CDR3. The CDR3 spells CASSEGPGELFF. CDR3 coding DNA: TGTGCCAGCAGCGAGGGACCCGGGGAGCTGTTTTTT.

This rearrangement joins TRBV19 to TRBJ2-4; perhaps D is TRBD1 or TRBD2 (5 bases each). The CDR3 has 16 amino acids. The germline V and J ends were trimmed by 3 bases and 5 bases, with 17 bases remaining between them. CDR1 and CDR2 (germline): LNHDA, SQIVND (reference sequence). The CDR3 sequence is CASSILRGAGENIQYF. As DNA, the CDR3 is TGTGCCAGTAGTATTCTAAGGGGCGCGGGCGAAAACATTCAGTACTTC. The variable domain in full, with the rest retrieved from reference TRBV19 and TRBJ2-4, is DGGITQSPKYLFRKEGQNVTLSCEQNLNHDAMYWYRQDPGQGLRLIYYSQIVNDFQKGDIAEGYSVSREKKESFPLTVTSAQKNPTAFYLCASSILRGAGENIQYFGAGTRLSVL.

About this clone itself: This may stem from a read error, because a much larger clone lies one nucleotide away. This chain links TRBV5-6 with TRBJ1-5; TRBD1 is a possible D gene (5 bases). Germline-derived CDR1 and CDR2 are SGHDT and YYEEEE. CDR3 length: 19 amino acids. V was shortened by 6 bases and J by 0 bases, with 25 bases between the two germline ends. CDR3 region: CASNLGGAGGAHSNQPQHF. The CDR3 coding sequence is TGTGCCAGCAACCTAGGCGGGGCAGGCGGTGCCCATAGCAATCAGCCCCAGCATTTT. Together with reference TRBV5-6 and TRBJ1-5, the CDR3 gives the full variable domain: DAGVTQSPTHLIKTRGQQVTLRCSPKSGHDTVSWYQQALGQGPQFIFQYYEEEERQRGNFPDRFSGHQFPNYSSELNVNALLLGDSALYLCASNLGGAGGAHSNQPQHFGDGTRLSIL.

The rearrangement joins TRBV25-1 to TRBJ2-3; D remains ambiguous. Germline V gene data show CDR1 as MGHDK and CDR2 as SYGVNS. The V end was cut by 8 bases, the J end by 4 bases, with 4 bases between. This CDR3 spans 10 amino acids. The CDR3 DNA sequence: TGTGCCAGCTACTCAGATACGCAGTATTTT. It specifies CASYSDTQYF.

The chain has TRBV28 and TRBJ1-2; D is unclear. CDR1 MDHEN and CDR2 SYDVKM come from the germline V gene. Trimming pared 2 bases from V and 8 bases from J, leaving 12 bases between. The CDR3 has 13 residues. The CDR3 bases are TGTGCCAGCAGTTTAATCCGGGCGCGGGGCTACACCTTC. Protein product: CASSLIRARGYTF.

This clone was detected a few times. The rearrangement joins TRBV10-3 to TRBJ2-2, with unresolved D. Germline assignment: CDR1 ENHRY and CDR2 SYGVKD. The ends were cut back, 4 bases at V and 2 bases at J, with 5 bases in the middle. The CDR3 contains 13 residues. CDR3 bases: TGTGCCATCAGTGCACTTAACACCGGGGAGCTGTTTTTT. This gives the protein CAISALNTGELFF.

The chain recombines TRBV25-1 with TRBJ2-1; 7 bases map to TRBD2. J gave up 7 bases and V 4 bases, and 7 bases lay outside the gene matches. The CDR3 is 14 residues long. Germline V gene sequence: CDR1 MGHDK, CDR2 SYGVNS. The CDR3 loop reads CASSAFVSGNEQFF. The DNA of the CDR3 is TGTGCCAGCAGTGCGTTCGTTAGCGGGAATGAGCAGTTCTTC.

CDR3 amino acids: CASSLDPAARLEAFF. The CDR3 DNA follows: TGTGCCAGCAGCTTGGACCCCGCGGCCCGACTTGAAGCTTTCTTT. The genes are TRBV5-4 and TRBJ1-1, with no clear D. CDR3 length: 15 amino acids. Deletions cut 0 bases from V and 7 bases from J, with 16 bases between. The germline gives CDR1 SGHNT, CDR2 YYREEE (reference sequence).

This clone came up a few times. Written as DNA, the CDR3 is TGTGCCAGCAGTCTCAACAGGGGCACAGATACGCAGTATTTT. It encodes CASSLNRGTDTQYF. The chain recombines TRBV28 with TRBJ2-3, with D tentatively TRBD1 (6 bases). The CDR3 totals 14 residues. Germline V lookup: CDR1 MDHEN, CDR2 SYDVKM. With 5 bases removed from V and 1 base from J, the gap between germline ends came to 10 bases.

The V and J genes are TRBV11-2 and TRBJ2-7; 10 bases are a match to TRBD2. The CDR3 is 15 amino acids. V shed 1 base, J shed 9 bases, and the junction held 9 bases outside the gene matches. Germline V gives CDR1 SGHAT, CDR2 FQNNGV. The DNA for the CDR3 is TGTGCCAGCAGCTTAGCAAGAACTAGCGGGAAGGTGCAGTACTTC. Translating it yields CASSLARTSGKVQYF.

The rearrangement joins TRBV7-9 to TRBJ2-1, with TRBD1 matching 7 bases. This CDR3 comprises 16 residues. The V gene's germline CDR1 is SEHNR and CDR2 FQNEAQ (reference sequence). The J segment lost 4 bases and the V segment lost 1 base, leaving 7 bases of the junction unmatched. DNA for the CDR3: TGTGCCAGCAGCTTAGTACGGGGACAGTTATACAATGAGCAGTTCTTC. Translated, it gives CASSLVRGQLYNEQFF.

V and J are TRBV2 and TRBJ2-7, with D perhaps TRBD1 or TRBD2 (5 bases each). This CDR3 has 13 residues. From germline, CDR1 is SNHLY and CDR2 FYNNEI. V lost 3 bases and J 7 bases, leaving 13 bases between the germline ends. This CDR3 is CASSEAGSGEQYF. CDR3 coding DNA: TGTGCCAGCAGTGAGGCAGGGTCGGGGGAGCAGTACTTC.

This chain joins TRBV28 and TRBJ2-3; D not certain. Trimming took off 2 bases at V and 2 bases at J, with 8 bases between the two ends. Germline CDR1 MDHEN, CDR2 SYDVKM. The CDR3 is 14 residues long. The CDR3 nucleotides are TGTGCCAGCAGTTTACCGGCTACCACAGATACGCAGTATTTT. Translation: CASSLPATTDTQYF.

V gene TRBV11-3 combines with J gene TRBJ2-2; D is perhaps TRBD1 or TRBD2 (6 bases each). There are 16 residues in the CDR3. Per germline, CDR1 SGHNT and CDR2 YENEEA. V was shortened by 5 bases and J by 4 bases, with 17 bases between the two germline ends. Here the CDR3 reads CASSPLRGRGTGELFF. CDR3 sequence (DNA): TGTGCCAGCAGCCCCCTCCGGGGGCGCGGCACCGGGGAGCTGTTTTTT.

The table lists this clone with a few counts. The chain links TRBV19 to TRBJ1-1; tentative D call: TRBD1 (5 bases). Germline V gives CDR1 LNHDA, CDR2 SQIVND (reference sequence). Trimming pared 2 bases from V and 2 bases from J, leaving 18 bases between. The CDR3 totals 17 residues. The CDR3 nucleotides read TGTGCCAGTAGTATACCGCCGGGCTCCAGGGCCAACACTGAAGCTTTCTTT. Its translation is CASSIPPGSRANTEAFF.

The chain couples TRBV21-1 to TRBJ1-2; no check of the table's D call, TRBD1, against the DNA was made. TRBV21-1 constitutes a pseudogene. The CDR3 is made up of 15 amino acids. CDR3 DNA sequence: TGTGCCAGCAGCGCAAACCGGGACAGGGGGGAAGGCTACACCTTC. Protein product: CASSANRDRGEGYTF.

This clone has a handful of counts. This rearrangement joins TRBV9 to TRBJ2-7, with D uncertain. The CDR3 runs to 13 residues. Germline V gene lookup returns CDR1 SGDLS and CDR2 YYNGEE. V was pared by 0 bases and J by 2 bases, with 6 bases between. The CDR3 protein is CASSVDLTYEQYV. As DNA, the CDR3 is TGTGCCAGCAGCGTAGACTTGACCTACGAGCAGTACGTC.

The chain has TRBV19 and TRBJ1-6; possibly TRBD1 for D (5 bases). The ends were cut back, 4 bases at V and 8 bases at J, with 12 bases in the middle. Looked up from germline, CDR1 is LNHDA and CDR2 is SQIVND (reference sequence). The CDR3 loop spans 14 amino acids. The CDR3 nucleotides read TGTGCCAGTAGTAGCGCAGGGATGGATTCACCCCTCCACTTT. This codes for CASSSAGMDSPLHF.